This T cell receptor (beta chain) comes out of a study of blood T cell repertoires in COVID-19. The protocol was immunoSEQ multiplex PCR, while the TCRdb copy is restricted to in-frame clones and leaves out a portion. The sample carries fewer than 250,000 clones, over 80% recorded once. It was within 2 weeks before study entry that exposed participants met a COVID-19 case. Sequencing was carried out using PBMCs or T cells enriched from blood (not recorded which). This TCR was sampled from a woman aged 25 to 45 who had been exposed to COVID-19.

The CDR3 region is CASRGATNEKLFF. The CDR3 coding sequence is TGTGCCAGCAGGGGCGCAACTAATGAAAAACTGTTTTTT. The J gene is TRBJ1-4, the V gene TRBV14; D uncertain. The V and J ends lost 6 bases and 0 bases respectively, with 5 bases between them. This CDR3 comprises 13 residues. Germline lookup yields CDR1 SGHDN and CDR2 FVKESK.